These 27 T cell receptor beta chains came from one sample sequenced in a study of blood T cell repertoires in COVID-19. Clones were read by immunoSEQ multiplex PCR, and TCRdb kept only the in-frame ones, dropping some. The sample carries about 120,000 clones, 81% recorded once. The sample consisted of peripheral blood. These TCRs come from a man aged 45 to 65 with acute or convalescent COVID-19.

The chain carries TRBV6-5 and TRBJ1-2, with 9 bases aligning to TRBD1. Trimming took 4 bases from V and 4 from J; bases not matched to a gene: 1. Germline values: CDR1 MNHEY, CDR2 SVGAGI. This CDR3 spans 13 amino acids. The CDR3 is CASSLTGGYGYTF. The DNA for the CDR3 is TGTGCCAGCAGTTTGACAGGGGGCTATGGCTACACCTTC.

The chain employs TRBV28 and TRBJ2-3; TRBD1 matches 9 bases. Germline V lookup: CDR1 MDHEN, CDR2 SYDVKM. V gave up 5 bases and J gave up 3 bases; unmatched junction bases: 6. The CDR3 loop spans 15 amino acids. The CDR3 DNA sequence: TGTGCCAGCAGTGCACGGGACAGGGCGACAGATACGCAGTATTTT. Translation gives CASSARDRATDTQYF.

V and J are TRBV27 and TRBJ1-6, with a possible D match to TRBD1 (5 bases). The CDR3 spans 17 residues. Germline CDR1 reads MNHEY; CDR2 reads SMNVEV (reference sequence). V was shortened by 3 bases and J by 8 bases, with 20 bases between the two germline ends. CDR3 nucleotide sequence: TGTGCCAGCAGTTTGGACACCTCGTACGGTCGCCATTCACCCCTCCACTTT. Translating gives CASSLDTSYGRHSPLHF.

The chain carries TRBV25-1 and TRBJ1-1; 7 bases match TRBD1. The CDR3 runs 14 residues. V gave up 5 bases and J gave up 1 base; unmatched junction bases: 4. Per the germline V gene, CDR1 is MGHDK and CDR2 is SYGVNS. In DNA, the CDR3 is TGTGCCAGCAGTTGGACAGGACAGAACACTGAAGCTTTCTTT. Protein sequence: CASSWTGQNTEAFF.

This chain joins TRBV19 and TRBJ1-1; D is undetermined. From germline, CDR1 is LNHDA and CDR2 SQIVND (reference sequence). V lost 5 bases and J lost 0, with 7 bases in between. The CDR3 runs 13 residues. This CDR3 is CASSLGLNTEAFF. CDR3 bases: TGTGCCAGTAGTCTCGGGTTGAACACTGAAGCTTTCTTT.

J is TRBJ2-1 and V is TRBV9; tentative D call: TRBD1 (6 bases). The V gene lost 2 bases and the J gene lost 5 bases, with 8 bases spanning the gap. The CDR3 loop spans 13 amino acids. Germline V lookup: CDR1 SGDLS, CDR2 YYNGEE. In DNA form, the CDR3 reads TGTGCCAGCAGCGTTGGACAGCACAATGAGCAGTTCTTC. Translation gives CASSVGQHNEQFF.

This chain joins TRBV4-1 and TRBJ2-7; 7 nucleotides agree with TRBD1. The CDR3 extends over 16 amino acids. Germline V CDR1 and CDR2: MGHRA, YSYEKL. J gave up 3 bases and V 0 bases, and 8 bases lay outside the gene matches. CDR3 sequence reads: CASSQDWQGVYYEQYF. The DNA of the CDR3 is TGCGCCAGCAGCCAAGATTGGCAGGGGGTCTACTACGAGCAGTACTTC.

The chain employs TRBV24-1 and TRBJ1-4, with a tentative D call TRBD1 (6 bases). Trimming stripped 3 bases from V and 6 bases from J, with 13 bases between. The CDR3 consists of 15 residues. Germline values: CDR1 KGHDR, CDR2 SFDVKD. CDR3 in amino acids: CATSDTGFSDEKLFF. For the CDR3, the DNA is TGTGCCACCAGTGATACAGGGTTTTCGGATGAAAAACTGTTTTTT.

This chain uses TRBV5-5 with TRBJ1-4; D might be TRBD1 (6 bases). This CDR3 has 15 residues. Germline values: CDR1 SGHKS, CDR2 YYEKEE (reference sequence). Trimming shortened V by 4 bases and J by 0 bases, and 10 bases separated the two germline ends. CDR3 sequence reads: CASSTYRATNEKLFF. In nucleotides, the CDR3 is TGTGCCAGCAGCACATACAGGGCAACTAATGAAAAACTGTTTTTT.

The chain employs TRBV29-1 and TRBJ2-6, with a possible D match to TRBD1 (6 bases). The germline CDR1 and CDR2 sequences are SQVTM and ANQGSEA. Trimming shortened V by 5 bases and J by 3 bases, and 8 bases separated the two germline ends. The CDR3 contains 13 residues. The CDR3 here is CSVYRDGANVLTF. Here the CDR3 DNA reads TGCAGCGTTTACAGGGATGGGGCCAACGTCCTGACTTTC.

The gene calls are TRBV20-1 and TRBJ2-7; 7 positions match TRBD1. The CDR3 consists of 15 residues. Germline assignment: CDR1 DFQATT and CDR2 SNEGSKA (reference sequence). The V segment lost 3 bases and the J segment 2 bases; nucleotides outside the gene matches: 10. For the CDR3, the DNA is TGCAGTGCTAGTCCCCGGACAGGTACTGCCTACGAGCAGTACGTC. Its translation is CSASPRTGTAYEQYV.

A single count supports this clone. V gene TRBV21-1 combines with J gene TRBJ2-2; TRBD2 was called by the table and not checked on the DNA. TRBV21-1 is deemed a pseudogene. CDR3 length equals 16 residues. The CDR3 loop reads CASSKKPGLSTGELFF. The CDR3 region has the DNA TGTGCCAGCAGCAAGAAGCCGGGACTTAGCACCGGGGAGCTGTTTTTT.

This clone was picked up a small number of times. V usage is TRBV28 and J usage is TRBJ2-2; tentative D call: TRBD1 (6 bases). V shed 5 bases and J shed 0 bases, with 13 bases lying between them. Germline loops: CDR1 MDHEN, CDR2 SYDVKM. The CDR3 is made up of 16 amino acids. The CDR3 reads CASSLTGTTNTGELFF. The CDR3 DNA reads TGTGCCAGCAGTCTTACCGGGACAACGAACACCGGGGAGCTGTTTTTT.

CDR3 sequence (DNA): TGTGCCAGCAAACCTTCCACCGGACAGGGCTCCCATGGCTACACCTTC. It encodes CASKPSTGQGSHGYTF. The chain employs TRBV2 and TRBJ1-2; 8 bases agree with TRBD1. Germline trimming cut 7 bases from V and 6 bases from J; bases unmatched to any gene: 16. Germline V gene data show CDR1 as SNHLY and CDR2 as FYNNEI. The length of the CDR3 is 16 residues. Looking up the rest from reference TRBV2 and TRBJ1-2 gives the full variable domain: EPEVTQTPSHQVTQMGQEVILRCVPISNHLYFYWYRQILGQKVEFLVSFYNNEISEKSEIFDDQFSVERPDGSNFTLKIRSTKLEDSAMYFCASKPSTGQGSHGYTFGSGTRLTVV.

V and J are TRBV11-2 and TRBJ2-1, with a possible D match to TRBD1 (5 bases). Germline CDR1 and CDR2: SGHAT and FQNNGV. V was clipped by 5 bases and J by 3 bases, with 11 bases between them. The CDR3 is 14 residues long. In DNA, the CDR3 is TGTGCCAGCAGCAGTAGAGGACACTACAATGAGCAGTTCTTC. Translation: CASSSRGHYNEQFF.

This chain links TRBV15 with TRBJ1-4; D is uncertain. Germline-derived CDR1 and CDR2 are LNHNV and YYDKDF (reference sequence). V dropped 5 bases and J dropped 8 bases, with 15 bases sitting between them. CDR3 length: 14 residues. DNA for the CDR3: TGTGCCACCAGCCGGAGGACCTTAGAAGAAAAACTGTTTTTT. Translating gives CATSRRTLEEKLFF.

The genes are TRBV6-1 and TRBJ2-3; maybe TRBD1 (5 bases). Germline V lookup: CDR1 MNHNS, CDR2 SASEGT. Deletions cut 3 bases from V and 0 bases from J, with 10 bases between. The CDR3 runs to 15 residues. The CDR3 coding sequence is TGTGCCAGCAGTGACCGCTGGGGCAGCACAGATACGCAGTATTTT. Translating it yields CASSDRWGSTDTQYF.

The J gene is TRBJ2-1, the V gene TRBV30; 8 bases line up with TRBD2. The CDR3 is made up of 15 amino acids. V was pared by 0 bases and J by 3 bases, with 4 bases of the junction left unmatched. The germline CDR1 and CDR2 sequences are GTSNPN and SVGIG (reference sequence). In DNA form, the CDR3 reads TGTGCCTGGAGTGTTCGACGGGGGGGCTACAATGAGCAGTTCTTC. It specifies CAWSVRRGGYNEQFF.

This clone was recorded only once. J is TRBJ2-4 and V is TRBV25-1; 10 nucleotides line up with TRBD2. This CDR3 has 15 amino acids. Losses at the gene ends were 0 bases for V and 8 bases for J; bases not matched to a gene: 4. Germline V gene sequence: CDR1 MGHDK, CDR2 SYGVNS. CDR3 bases: TGTGCCAGCAGTGAATATAAAAGCGGGGGGGACATTCAGTACTTC. It specifies CASSEYKSGGDIQYF. Supplemented by reference TRBV25-1 and TRBJ2-4, the full variable domain reads EADIYQTPRYLVIGTGKKITLECSQTMGHDKMYWYQQDPGMELHLIHYSYGVNSTEKGDLSSESTVSRIRTEHFPLTLESARPSHTSQYLCASSEYKSGGDIQYFGAGTRLSVL.

This clone has a handful of counts. The identical CDR3 is also encoded by other nucleotide sequences in the sample. V gene TRBV30 combines with J gene TRBJ1-3, with TRBD1 matching 7 bases. Losses at the gene ends were 2 bases for V and 0 bases for J; bases not matched to a gene: 4. This CDR3 spans 15 amino acids. Germline V gene lookup returns CDR1 GTSNPN and CDR2 SVGIG (reference sequence). This chain's CDR3 is CAWSRDSGSGNTIYF. The CDR3 region has the DNA TGTGCCTGGAGTAGGGACAGCGGCTCTGGAAACACCATATATTTT.

In this sample, this clone turned up once. The rearrangement joins TRBV5-6 to TRBJ1-3, with D hard to call. Per germline, CDR1 SGHDT and CDR2 YYEEEE. Trimming took off 4 bases at V and 2 bases at J, with 10 bases between the two ends. The CDR3 has 14 amino acids. As DNA, the CDR3 is TGTGCCAGCAGCCCAACTGCTACTGGAAACACCATATATTTT. This gives the protein CASSPTATGNTIYF.

The chain combines TRBV5-1 with TRBJ1-2; the D is unclear. Trimming stripped 4 bases from V and 3 bases from J, with 10 bases between. This CDR3 spans 13 amino acids. CDR1 and CDR2 from the germline V gene are SGHRS and YFSETQ. The CDR3 bases are TGCGCCAGCAGCGTAAGACAAGACTATGGCTACACCTTC. Its protein product is CASSVRQDYGYTF. Combining the CDR3 with reference TRBV5-1 and TRBJ1-2 gives the whole variable domain KAGVTQTPRYLIKTRGQQVTLSCSPISGHRSVSWYQQTPGQGLQFLFEYFSETQRNKGNFPGRFSGRQFSNSRSEMNVSTLELGDSALYLCASSVRQDYGYTFGSGTRLTVV.

The rearrangement uses TRBV29-1 and TRBJ2-1; 7 bases map to TRBD1. Unmatched junction bases numbered 7, after V lost 2 bases and J lost 3 bases. This CDR3 spans 15 amino acids. Germline CDR1 SQVTM, CDR2 ANQGSEA. CDR3 coding DNA: TGCAGCGTTGAACACATAGGGGGCGGCTACAATGAGCAGTTCTTC. Residues: CSVEHIGGGYNEQFF.

The chain combines TRBV4-1 with TRBJ2-4; 9 nucleotides line up with TRBD1. Germline assignment: CDR1 MGHRA and CDR2 YSYEKL. This CDR3 comprises 14 residues. The junction had 3 bases not matched to a gene; V was cut back by 2 bases and J by 7 bases. The CDR3 DNA is TGCGCCAGCAGCCAAACAGGGGGCATGAACATTCAGTACTTC. Its protein product is CASSQTGGMNIQYF.

The chain has TRBV30 and TRBJ2-2, with a weak D call TRBD2 (6 bases). CDR1 is GTSNPN and CDR2 is SVGIG in the germline V gene (reference sequence). CDR3 length equals 14 residues. V dropped 7 bases and J dropped 6 bases, with 18 bases sitting between them. The CDR3 bases are TGTGCCTATAGGGACGGGGGTCCCCCCGGGGAGCTGTTTTTT. Translating gives CAYRDGGPPGELFF.

The CDR3 spells CASSVGRGGTDTQYF. CDR3 coding DNA: TGTGCCAGCAGTGTGGGGCGGGGGGGCACAGATACGCAGTATTTT. This chain connects TRBV2 to TRBJ2-3; the match to TRBD2 covers 8 bases. CDR1 is SNHLY, CDR2 FYNNEI, per germline. This CDR3 has 15 residues. The V segment lost 4 bases and the J segment 1 base; nucleotides outside the gene matches: 4.

The rearrangement uses TRBV5-3 and TRBJ1-5; D is perhaps TRBD1 (6 bases). Being an ORF, TRBV5-3 has a function that is uncertain. V was cut by 5 bases and J by 7 bases, with 16 bases left in between. The CDR3 is made up of 14 amino acids. The CDR3 loop reads CARSRRGSGQPQHF. CDR3 nucleotides: TGTGCCAGAAGTCGCAGGGGATCCGGCCAGCCCCAGCATTTT.